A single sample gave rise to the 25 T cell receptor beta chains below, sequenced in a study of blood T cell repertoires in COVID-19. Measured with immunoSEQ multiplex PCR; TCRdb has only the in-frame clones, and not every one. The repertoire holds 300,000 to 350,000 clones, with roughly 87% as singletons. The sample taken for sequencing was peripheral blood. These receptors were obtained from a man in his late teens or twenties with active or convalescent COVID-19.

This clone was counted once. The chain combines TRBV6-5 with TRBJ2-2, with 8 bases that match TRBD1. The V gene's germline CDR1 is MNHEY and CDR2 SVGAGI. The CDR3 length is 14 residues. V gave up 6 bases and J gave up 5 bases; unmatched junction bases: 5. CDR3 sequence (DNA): TGTGCCAGCAGAGGACAGGGTTATACCGGGGAGCTGTTTTTT. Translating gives CASRGQGYTGELFF.

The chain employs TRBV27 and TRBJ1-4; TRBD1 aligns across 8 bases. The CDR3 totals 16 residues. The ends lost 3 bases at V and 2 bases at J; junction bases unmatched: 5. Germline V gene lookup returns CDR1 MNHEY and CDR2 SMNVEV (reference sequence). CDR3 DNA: TGTGCCAGCAGTTTCGGCCCAGGGGGCACTAATGAAAAACTGTTTTTT. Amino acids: CASSFGPGGTNEKLFF.

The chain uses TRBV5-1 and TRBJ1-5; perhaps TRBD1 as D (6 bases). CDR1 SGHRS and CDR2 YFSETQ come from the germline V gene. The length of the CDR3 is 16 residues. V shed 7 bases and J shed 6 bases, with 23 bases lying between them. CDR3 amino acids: CASGWTGQLRCQPQHF. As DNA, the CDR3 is TGCGCCAGCGGGTGGACCGGACAGCTCCGCTGTCAGCCCCAGCATTTT.

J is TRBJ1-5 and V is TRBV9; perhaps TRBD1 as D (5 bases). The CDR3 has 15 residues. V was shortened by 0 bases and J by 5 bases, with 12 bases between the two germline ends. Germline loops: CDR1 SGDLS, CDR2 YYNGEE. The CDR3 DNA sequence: TGTGCCAGCAGCGTAGGGGGGAGGGGAGATCAGCCCCAGCATTTT. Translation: CASSVGGRGDQPQHF.

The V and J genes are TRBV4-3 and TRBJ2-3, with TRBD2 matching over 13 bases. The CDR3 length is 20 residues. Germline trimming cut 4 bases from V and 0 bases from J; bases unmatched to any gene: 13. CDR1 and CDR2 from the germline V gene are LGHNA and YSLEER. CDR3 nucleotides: TGCGCCAGCAGCCCCCAGACTAGCGGGGGGCCTGAGTCTAGCACAGATACGCAGTATTTT. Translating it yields CASSPQTSGGPESSTDTQYF.

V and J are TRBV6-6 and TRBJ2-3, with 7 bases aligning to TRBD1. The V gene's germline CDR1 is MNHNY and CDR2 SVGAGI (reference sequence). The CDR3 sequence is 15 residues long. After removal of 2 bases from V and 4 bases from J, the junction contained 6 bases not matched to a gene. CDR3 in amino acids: CASSYADRVPDTQYF. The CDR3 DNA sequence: TGTGCCAGCAGTTACGCAGACAGGGTACCAGATACGCAGTATTTT.

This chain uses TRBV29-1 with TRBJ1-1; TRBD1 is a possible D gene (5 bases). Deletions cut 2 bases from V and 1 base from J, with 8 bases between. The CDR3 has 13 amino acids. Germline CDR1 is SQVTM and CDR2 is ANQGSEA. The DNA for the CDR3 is TGCAGCGTTGAAAGGAGGGGGAACACTGAAGCTTTCTTT. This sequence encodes CSVERRGNTEAFF.

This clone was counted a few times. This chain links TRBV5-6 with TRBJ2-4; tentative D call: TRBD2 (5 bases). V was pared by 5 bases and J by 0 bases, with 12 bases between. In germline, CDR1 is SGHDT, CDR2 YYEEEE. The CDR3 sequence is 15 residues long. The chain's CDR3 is CASRSTNIAKNIQYF. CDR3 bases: TGTGCCAGCAGGTCGACTAATATAGCCAAAAACATTCAGTACTTC.

The CDR3 sequence: CASSVGQGRDTQYF. CDR3 bases: TGTGCCAGTAGTGTGGGACAGGGGAGAGATACGCAGTATTTT. The chain recombines TRBV19 with TRBJ2-3; 10 positions match TRBD1. The germline V gene encodes CDR1 LNHDA and CDR2 SQIVND (reference sequence). This CDR3 is built from 14 residues. J was trimmed by 5 bases and V by 5 bases; bases with no gene match: 4.

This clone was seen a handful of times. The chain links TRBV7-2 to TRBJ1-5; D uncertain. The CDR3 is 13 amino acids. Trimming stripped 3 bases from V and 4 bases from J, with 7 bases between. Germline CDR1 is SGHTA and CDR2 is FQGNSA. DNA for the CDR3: TGTGCCAGCAGCTTCCAGGTGAATCAGCCCCAGCATTTT. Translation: CASSFQVNQPQHF.

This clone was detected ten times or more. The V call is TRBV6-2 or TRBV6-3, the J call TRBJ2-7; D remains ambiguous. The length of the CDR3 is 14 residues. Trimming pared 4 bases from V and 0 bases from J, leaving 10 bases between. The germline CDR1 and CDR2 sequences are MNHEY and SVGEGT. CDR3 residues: CASSLADSSYEQYF. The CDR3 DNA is TGTGCCAGCAGTTTAGCCGATAGCTCCTACGAGCAGTACTTC.

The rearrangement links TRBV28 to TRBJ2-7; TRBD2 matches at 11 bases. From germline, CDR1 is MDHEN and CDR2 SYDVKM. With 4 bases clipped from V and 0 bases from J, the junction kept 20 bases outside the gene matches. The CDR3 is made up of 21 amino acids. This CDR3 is CASSSFDLWASGRPSSYEQYF. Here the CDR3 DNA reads TGTGCCAGCAGTTCTTTTGACCTTTGGGCTAGCGGGAGGCCTAGCTCCTACGAGCAGTACTTC.

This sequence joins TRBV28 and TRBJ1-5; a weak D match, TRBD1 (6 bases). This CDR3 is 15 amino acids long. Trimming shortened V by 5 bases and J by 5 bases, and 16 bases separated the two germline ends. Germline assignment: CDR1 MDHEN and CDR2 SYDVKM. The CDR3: CASSPSGEGDQPQHF. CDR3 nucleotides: TGTGCCAGCAGTCCGTCGGGTGAGGGGGATCAGCCCCAGCATTTT.

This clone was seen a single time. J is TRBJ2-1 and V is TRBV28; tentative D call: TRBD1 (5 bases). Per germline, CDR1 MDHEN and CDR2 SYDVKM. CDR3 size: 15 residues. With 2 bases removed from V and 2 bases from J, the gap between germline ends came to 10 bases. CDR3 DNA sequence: TGTGCCAGCAGTTTAATAGGGGTCCCCTACAATGAGCAGTTCTTC. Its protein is CASSLIGVPYNEQFF. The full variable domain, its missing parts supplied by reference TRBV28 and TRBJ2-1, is DVKVTQSSRYLVKRTGEKVFLECVQDMDHENMFWYRQDPGLGLRLIYFSYDVKMKEKGDIPEGYSVSREKKERFSLILESASTNQTSMYLCASSLIGVPYNEQFFGPGTRLTVL.

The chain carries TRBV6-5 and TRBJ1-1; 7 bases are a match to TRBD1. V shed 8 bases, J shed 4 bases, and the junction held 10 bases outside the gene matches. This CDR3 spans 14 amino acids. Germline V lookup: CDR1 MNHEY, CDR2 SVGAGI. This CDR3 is CASGYRGFITEAFF. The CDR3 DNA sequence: TGTGCCAGCGGATACAGGGGATTTATCACTGAAGCTTTCTTT.

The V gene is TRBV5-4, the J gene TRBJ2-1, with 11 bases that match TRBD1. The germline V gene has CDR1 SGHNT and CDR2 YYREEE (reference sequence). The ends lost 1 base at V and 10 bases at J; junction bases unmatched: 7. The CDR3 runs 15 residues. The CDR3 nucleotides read TGTGCCAGCAGCTTGAACGGACAGGGGGCCAGGGAGCAGTTCTTC. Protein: CASSLNGQGAREQFF.

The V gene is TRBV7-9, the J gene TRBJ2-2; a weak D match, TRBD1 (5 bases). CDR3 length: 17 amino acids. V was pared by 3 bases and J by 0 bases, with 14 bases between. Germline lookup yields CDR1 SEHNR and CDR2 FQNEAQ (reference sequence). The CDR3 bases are TGTGCCAGCAGCTTCGCAGGGTATACCGCGAACACCGGGGAGCTGTTTTTT. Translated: CASSFAGYTANTGELFF. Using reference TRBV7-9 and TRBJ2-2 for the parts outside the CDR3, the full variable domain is DTGVSQNPRHKITKRGQNVTFRCDPISEHNRLYWYRQTLGQGPEFLTYFQNEAQLEKSRLLSDRFSAERPKGSFSTLEIQRTEQGDSAMYLCASSFAGYTANTGELFFGEGSRLTVL.

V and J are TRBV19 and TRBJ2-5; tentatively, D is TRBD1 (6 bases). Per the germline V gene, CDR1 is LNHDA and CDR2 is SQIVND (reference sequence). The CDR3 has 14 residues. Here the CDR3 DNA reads TGTAGATCGCTTGGAGGACAGATTAGGGAGACCCAGTACTTC. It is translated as CRSLGGQIRETQYF.

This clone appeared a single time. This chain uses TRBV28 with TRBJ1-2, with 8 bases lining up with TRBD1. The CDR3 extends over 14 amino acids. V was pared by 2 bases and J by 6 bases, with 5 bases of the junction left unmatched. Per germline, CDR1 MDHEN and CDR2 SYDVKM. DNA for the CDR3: TGTGCCAGCAGTTTAACAGGGGGAGCGGATGGCTACACCTTC. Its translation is CASSLTGGADGYTF.

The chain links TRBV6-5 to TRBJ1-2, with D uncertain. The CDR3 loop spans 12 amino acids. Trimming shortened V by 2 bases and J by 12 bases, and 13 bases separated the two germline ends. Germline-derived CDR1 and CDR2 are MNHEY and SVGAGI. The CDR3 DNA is TGTGCCAGCAGTTACGCCGGAGGTTCGCACACCTTC. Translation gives CASSYAGGSHTF.

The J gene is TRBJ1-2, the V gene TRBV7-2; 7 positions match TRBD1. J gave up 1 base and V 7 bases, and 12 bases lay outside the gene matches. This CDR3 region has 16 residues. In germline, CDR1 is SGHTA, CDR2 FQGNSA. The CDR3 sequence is CASKSFPGQFNYGYTF. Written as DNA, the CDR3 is TGTGCCAGCAAGTCTTTTCCGGGACAGTTTAACTATGGCTACACCTTC.

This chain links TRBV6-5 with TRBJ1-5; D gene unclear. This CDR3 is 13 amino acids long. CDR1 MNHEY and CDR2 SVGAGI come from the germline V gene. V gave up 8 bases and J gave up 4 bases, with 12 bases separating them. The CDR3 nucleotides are TGTGCCAGCCGAAACACAGATAATCAGCCCCAGCATTTT. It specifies CASRNTDNQPQHF.

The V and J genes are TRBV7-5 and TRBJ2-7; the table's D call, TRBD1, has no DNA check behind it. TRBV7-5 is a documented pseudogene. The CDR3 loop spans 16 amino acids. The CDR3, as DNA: TGTGCCAGAAGCCCCCGACAGGGGATAAAAGCCTACGAGCAGTACTTC. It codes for CARSPRQGIKAYEQYF.

CDR3 nucleotides: TGCAGCGTCCCAAAGCAGGGGCCGGGGACTGAAGCTTTCTTT. As protein: CSVPKQGPGTEAFF. The V call is TRBV29-1, the J call TRBJ1-1; possible D gene TRBD1, 6 bases. The CDR3 covers 14 residues. Trimming took off 6 bases at V and 5 bases at J, with 19 bases between the two ends. Looked up from germline, CDR1 is SQVTM and CDR2 is ANQGSEA.

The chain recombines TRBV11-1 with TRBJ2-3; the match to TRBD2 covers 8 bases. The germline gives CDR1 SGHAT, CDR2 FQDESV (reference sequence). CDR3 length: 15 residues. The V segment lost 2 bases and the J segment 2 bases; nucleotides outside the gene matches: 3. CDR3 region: CASSLQRENTDTQYF. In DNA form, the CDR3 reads TGTGCCAGCAGCTTACAGCGGGAGAACACAGATACGCAGTATTTT.